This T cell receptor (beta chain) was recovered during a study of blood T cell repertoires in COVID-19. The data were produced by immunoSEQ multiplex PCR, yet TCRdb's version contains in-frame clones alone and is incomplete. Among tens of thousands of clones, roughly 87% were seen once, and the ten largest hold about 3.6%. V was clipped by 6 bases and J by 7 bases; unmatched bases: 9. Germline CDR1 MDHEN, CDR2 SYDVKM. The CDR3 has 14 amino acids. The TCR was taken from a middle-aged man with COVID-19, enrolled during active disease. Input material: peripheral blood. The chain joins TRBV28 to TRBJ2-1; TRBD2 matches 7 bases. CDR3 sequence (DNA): TGTGCCAGCAGCCTGACTGGGGGGGTGAATGAGCAGTTCTTC. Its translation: CASSLTGGVNEQFF.